Shown below are 6 T cell receptor beta chains from a single sample sequenced in a study of post-analysis software for immune sequencing data. Whole-study results and caveats: About five TRBV segments, including TRBV5-6, TRBV5-1 and TRBV20-1, were more frequent in patients than controls.

Unique-molecular-identifier-tagged TCR beta cDNA libraries were used. MiXCR was run by TCRdb on the PCR reads, yielding one entry per CDR3 protein. The data contain some 450,000 distinct CDR3 sequences, less than 45% of them singletons. Their antigens are not known. Sequencing used blood. These receptors were taken from a girl under 18 with multiple sclerosis.

This sequence joins TRBV6-2 or TRBV6-3 and TRBJ2-5; TRBD2 aligns across 13 bases. Trimming removed 2 bases from V and 2 bases from J; junction bases left unmatched: 5. The germline V gene has CDR1 MNHEY and CDR2 SVGEGT. The CDR3 totals 17 residues. CDR3 protein: CASSYTTSGRPQETQYF. The CDR3 coding sequence is TGTGCCAGCAGTTACACGACTAGCGGGAGGCCTCAAGAGACCCAGTACTTC.

This clonotype was seen a few times. The chain uses TRBV20-1 and TRBJ1-4, with TRBD1 matching 7 bases. The CDR3 is made up of 13 amino acids. V lost 1 base, J lost 6 bases, and 2 bases stayed unmatched. CDR1 is DFQATT, CDR2 SNEGSKA, per germline (reference sequence). CDR3: CSARAQGHEKLFF. The CDR3 region has the DNA TGCAGTGCTAGAGCACAGGGGCATGAAAAACTGTTTTTT.

This clonotype has a handful of counts. DNA for the CDR3: TGTGCCAGCAGTGCCCAGGGCCACGAGCAGTACTTC. It encodes CASSAQGHEQYF. The chain employs TRBV2 and TRBJ2-7; possibly TRBD1 for D (5 bases). CDR3 length: 12 residues. Germline-derived CDR1 and CDR2 are SNHLY and FYNNEI. V lost 4 bases to trimming and J lost 5 bases, with 9 bases between them.

Only a few counts were recorded for this clonotype. J is TRBJ1-1 and V is TRBV6-5, with a tentative D call TRBD1 (6 bases). This CDR3 has 15 amino acids. Between the trimmed V and J ends, which lost 5 bases and 2 bases, there was a span of 15 bases. Germline V gives CDR1 MNHEY, CDR2 SVGAGI. CDR3 amino acids: CASSLSRGGNTEAFF. The CDR3 DNA is TGTGCCAGCAGTCTTTCCAGAGGGGGTAACACTGAAGCTTTCTTT.

The chain joins TRBV21-1 to TRBJ2-7; the table's D call, TRBD1, has no DNA check behind it. TRBV21-1 is shown as a pseudogene. The CDR3 contains 16 residues. This CDR3 reads CASSKRGPPSSYEQYF. DNA for the CDR3: TGTGCCAGCAGCAAAAGGGGACCCCCGAGCTCCTACGAGCAGTACTTC.

This clonotype was detected ten times or more. The chain uses TRBV27 and TRBJ2-5, with 10 bases fitting TRBD1. The V gene's germline CDR1 is MNHEY and CDR2 SMNVEV (reference sequence). The V gene end was trimmed by 3 bases and the J gene end by 5 bases; junction bases not matched to a gene: 3. There are 14 residues in the CDR3. The CDR3 sequence: CASSLDRGRETQYF. The CDR3 DNA follows: TGTGCCAGCAGTTTGGACAGGGGGAGGGAGACCCAGTACTTC.